Given below is one T cell receptor (beta chain) in context. This record belongs to a study of shared T cell receptors in the human thymus. Sequenced by immunoSEQ multiplex PCR; TCRdb stores in-frame clones only, minus some. The data hold roughly 660,000 clones, with 70% to 90% observed a single time. V trimming: 3 bases; J trimming: 4 bases; junction bases outside the gene matches: 2. Germline CDR1 and CDR2: SGHDN and FVKESK. The CDR3 is made up of 13 amino acids. These same data were also listed under a study on human thymus T cells. That work states: Infants, healthy and Finnish, who were having corrective surgery for congenital heart defects served as donors. Corrective cardiac surgery supplied the resected thymus tissue. Thymic repertoires from unrelated individuals overlapped highly, related research reported.

Material: thymocytes. The chain recombines TRBV14 with TRBJ2-7; TRBD1 matches at 8 bases. The TCR sequence derives from a boy under three years old with a congenital heart defect. Here the CDR3 reads CASSQGTGYEQYF. The CDR3, as DNA: TGTGCCAGCAGCCAGGGGACAGGATACGAGCAGTACTTC.